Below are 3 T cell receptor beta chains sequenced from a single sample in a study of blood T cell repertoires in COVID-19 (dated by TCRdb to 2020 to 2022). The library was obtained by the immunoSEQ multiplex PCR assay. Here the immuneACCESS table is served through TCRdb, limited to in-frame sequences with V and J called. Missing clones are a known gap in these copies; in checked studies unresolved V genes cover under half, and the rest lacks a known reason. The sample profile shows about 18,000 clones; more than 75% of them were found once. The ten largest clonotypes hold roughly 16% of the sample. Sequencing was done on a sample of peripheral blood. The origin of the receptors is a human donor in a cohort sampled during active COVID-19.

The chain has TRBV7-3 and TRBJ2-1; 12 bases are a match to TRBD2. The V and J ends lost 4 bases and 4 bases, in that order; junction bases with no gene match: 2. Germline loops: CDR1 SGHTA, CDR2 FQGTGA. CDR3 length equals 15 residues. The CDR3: CASSSGLAGYNEQFF. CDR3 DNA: TGTGCCAGCAGCTCCGGACTAGCGGGATACAATGAGCAGTTCTTC.

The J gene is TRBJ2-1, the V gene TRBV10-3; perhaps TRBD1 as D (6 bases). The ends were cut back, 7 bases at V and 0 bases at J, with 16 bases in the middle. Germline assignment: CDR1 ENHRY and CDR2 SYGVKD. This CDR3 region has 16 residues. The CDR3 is CAIIDRDTSSYNEQFF. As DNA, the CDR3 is TGTGCCATCATCGACCGGGACACCAGCTCCTACAATGAGCAGTTCTTC.

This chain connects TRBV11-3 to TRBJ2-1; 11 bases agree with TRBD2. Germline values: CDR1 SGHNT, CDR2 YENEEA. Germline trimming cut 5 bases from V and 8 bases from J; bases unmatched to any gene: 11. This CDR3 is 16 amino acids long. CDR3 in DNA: TGTGCCAGCAGCGCTCGACTAGCGGGACCCGTGGATGAGCAGTTCTTC. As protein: CASSARLAGPVDEQFF.